The 26 T cell receptor beta chains reported below all come from one sample, sequenced in a study of blood T cell repertoires in COVID-19. Measured with immunoSEQ multiplex PCR; TCRdb has only the in-frame clones, and not every one. The table has tens of thousands of clones, about four fifths seen once. Sample: peripheral blood. These receptors were taken from a man aged 45-65 years with active or convalescent COVID-19.

This chain uses TRBV11-2 with TRBJ1-1, with a weak D call TRBD1 (6 bases). The V end was cut by 5 bases, the J end by 7 bases, with 14 bases between. Per germline, CDR1 SGHAT and CDR2 FQNNGV. The CDR3 sequence is 13 residues long. The CDR3 sequence: CASSPRGGFEAFF. CDR3 in DNA: TGTGCCAGCAGCCCTAGGGGGGGCTTTGAAGCTTTCTTT.

CDR3 sequence reads: CASSLIGGTEAFF. The DNA for the CDR3 is TGTGCCAGCAGTTTAATCGGGGGCACTGAAGCTTTCTTT. J is TRBJ1-1 and V is TRBV28; D is perhaps TRBD1 (5 bases). The CDR3 is made up of 13 amino acids. V lost 2 bases to trimming and J lost 4 bases, with 8 bases between them. Germline V gene data show CDR1 as MDHEN and CDR2 as SYDVKM.

V is TRBV9 and J is TRBJ2-3, with 14 bases identical to TRBD2. The J segment lost 5 bases and the V segment lost 0 bases, leaving 5 bases of the junction unmatched. Looked up from germline, CDR1 is SGDLS and CDR2 is YYNGEE. CDR3 size: 17 residues. Here the CDR3 DNA reads TGTGCCAGCAGCGTAGAGGTCGGGACTAGCGGGGGAGATACGCAGTATTTT. Residues: CASSVEVGTSGGDTQYF. The variable domain in full, completed from reference TRBV9 and TRBJ2-3, reads DSGVTQTPKHLITATGQRVTLRCSPRSGDLSVYWYQQSLDQGLQFLIQYYNGEERAKGNILERFSAQQFPDLHSELNLSSLELGDSALYFCASSVEVGTSGGDTQYFGPGTRLTVL.

This clone was observed a single time. The rearrangement joins TRBV27 to TRBJ1-5; no firm D call. The CDR3 contains 15 residues. Trimming took off 2 bases at V and 1 base at J, with 9 bases between the two ends. CDR1 MNHEY and CDR2 SMNVEV come from the germline V gene (reference sequence). The CDR3 spells CASSLRAGSNQPQHF. As DNA, the CDR3 is TGTGCCAGCAGTTTAAGAGCAGGAAGCAATCAGCCCCAGCATTTT.

In its sample, this clone was seen once. The chain recombines TRBV19 with TRBJ2-5, with D possibly matching TRBD2 (7 bases). V lost 6 bases and J 2 bases, leaving 10 bases between the germline ends. From germline, CDR1 is LNHDA and CDR2 SQIVND (reference sequence). The CDR3 runs 13 residues. This chain's CDR3 is CASSRGLQETQYF. For the CDR3, the DNA is TGTGCCAGTAGCAGGGGACTACAAGAGACCCAGTACTTC.

This clone was counted only a few times. This chain joins TRBV7-8 and TRBJ1-2, with TRBD1 as a possible D gene (6 bases). The ends were cut back, 2 bases at V and 3 bases at J, with 7 bases in the middle. Germline V gene data show CDR1 as SGHVS and CDR2 as FQNEAQ. CDR3 length: 13 residues. CDR3 nucleotides: TGTGCCAGCAGCTTATCAGGGGACTATGGCTACACCTTC. This encodes CASSLSGDYGYTF.

The chain employs TRBV28 and TRBJ2-7; 9 bases are a match to TRBD1. This CDR3 spans 14 amino acids. Unmatched junction bases numbered 5, after V lost 5 bases and J lost 3 bases. Germline V lookup: CDR1 MDHEN, CDR2 SYDVKM. The CDR3 sequence: CASSPGQGDYEQYV. As DNA, the CDR3 is TGTGCCAGCAGTCCGGGACAGGGCGACTACGAGCAGTACGTC.

The chain couples TRBV3-1 (or the pseudogene TRBV3-2) to TRBJ2-2; D not certain. The CDR3 loop spans 17 amino acids. The germline V gene encodes CDR1 LGHDT and CDR2 YNNKEL (reference sequence). V lost 0 bases and J 0 bases, leaving 11 bases between the germline ends. CDR3 in DNA: TGTGCCAGCAGCCAAGAAATTGGGCAGGCGAACACCGGGGAGCTGTTTTTT. Translating it yields CASSQEIGQANTGELFF.

This clone was observed a few times. The chain links TRBV6-2 or TRBV6-3 to TRBJ1-2, with D maybe TRBD1 (5 bases). CDR1 and CDR2 from the germline V gene are MNHEY and SVGEGT. V was cut by 3 bases and J by 8 bases, with 16 bases left in between. This CDR3 has 14 residues. DNA for the CDR3: TGTGCCAGCAGTTATTGGGGGGATCTTGGAGGCTACACCTTC. This codes for CASSYWGDLGGYTF.

V is TRBV5-6 and J is TRBJ2-4, with 15 bases that match TRBD2. The V and J ends lost 4 bases and 6 bases, in that order; junction bases with no gene match: 8. This CDR3 has 17 residues. Germline-derived CDR1 and CDR2 are SGHDT and YYEEEE. The CDR3 spells CASSPWTSGGAINIQYF. CDR3 coding DNA: TGTGCCAGCAGCCCATGGACTAGCGGGGGGGCTATAAACATTCAGTACTTC.

The rearrangement uses TRBV10-1 and TRBJ2-1, with a possible D match to TRBD2 (7 bases). Trimming pared 6 bases from V and 7 bases from J, leaving 13 bases between. The V gene's germline CDR1 is WNHNN and CDR2 SYGVQD (reference sequence). This CDR3 contains 13 residues. The CDR3 loop reads CASSAGALNEQFF. CDR3 bases: TGCGCCAGCAGCGCGGGGGCCCTAAATGAGCAGTTCTTC.

This chain joins TRBV12-3 or TRBV12-4 and TRBJ2-1; a weak D match, TRBD1 (5 bases). CDR3 length: 12 residues. Trimming removed 6 bases at V and 14 bases at J, with 17 bases between. CDR3 amino acids: CASSLRDPLEFF. The CDR3 bases are TGTGCCAGCAGCCTCAGGGATCCCCTCGAGTTCTTC.

The genes are TRBV6-2 or TRBV6-3 and TRBJ2-2; 9 nucleotides agree with TRBD1. Germline lookup yields CDR1 MNHEY and CDR2 SVGEGT. The CDR3 totals 16 residues. The ends lost 6 bases at V and 7 bases at J; junction bases unmatched: 12. CDR3 residues: CASSPEGQGMSGELFF. CDR3 nucleotides: TGTGCCAGCAGCCCGGAGGGACAGGGTATGAGCGGGGAGCTGTTTTTT.

The chain couples TRBV28 to TRBJ2-1; TRBD1 is a possible D gene (5 bases). Germline V gives CDR1 MDHEN, CDR2 SYDVKM. The CDR3 is 13 residues long. V lost 3 bases and J 6 bases, leaving 9 bases between the germline ends. The CDR3 bases are TGTGCCAGCAGTTTTGCAGGGCGCAATGAGCAGTTCTTC. Translating gives CASSFAGRNEQFF.

V gene TRBV7-6 combines with J gene TRBJ2-7; 13 bases match TRBD2. CDR1 is SGHVS, CDR2 FNYEAQ, per germline. CDR3 size: 18 residues. The V and J ends lost 5 bases and 1 base, in that order; junction bases with no gene match: 11. The CDR3 DNA reads TGTGCCAGCAGCCAATCCGGGACTAGCGGGGCACCGTCCTACGAGCAGTACTTC. Translated, it gives CASSQSGTSGAPSYEQYF.

The chain joins TRBV3-1 (or the pseudogene TRBV3-2) to TRBJ1-5; maybe TRBD1 (5 bases). The CDR3 length is 15 residues. V lost 2 bases and J 6 bases, leaving 14 bases between the germline ends. Germline CDR1 is LGHDT and CDR2 is YNNKEL (reference sequence). The CDR3 sequence: CASSQTLGGTQPQHF. CDR3 in DNA: TGTGCCAGCAGCCAAACCCTGGGGGGGACTCAGCCCCAGCATTTT.

The genes are TRBV27 and TRBJ1-4, with D maybe TRBD1 (6 bases). V was cut by 8 bases and J by 3 bases, with 16 bases left in between. Germline CDR1 is MNHEY and CDR2 is SMNVEV (reference sequence). The CDR3 runs 15 residues. The DNA of the CDR3 is TGTGCCAGCGGGCTACAGGGAGCCCCTAATGAAAAACTGTTTTTT. It yields the protein CASGLQGAPNEKLFF.

This clone was seen just once. The rearrangement joins TRBV7-9 to TRBJ2-3; 8 bases match TRBD2. The CDR3 covers 17 residues. Germline lookup yields CDR1 SEHNR and CDR2 FQNEAQ (reference sequence). Germline trimming cut 1 base from V and 1 base from J; bases unmatched to any gene: 7. The CDR3 reads CASSLGGLAGGTDTQYF. In nucleotides, the CDR3 is TGTGCCAGCAGCTTAGGCGGCCTAGCGGGTGGCACAGATACGCAGTATTTT.

V gene TRBV23-1 combines with J gene TRBJ2-4, with D hard to call. TRBV23-1 is assigned to the ORF class and has an uncertain function. The CDR3 covers 13 residues. V lost 4 bases and J 1 base, leaving 5 bases between the germline ends. DNA of the CDR3: TGCGCCAGCAGTCCAAGCGCCAAAAACATTCAGTACTTC. Amino acid sequence: CASSPSAKNIQYF.

This clone is a singleton in its sample. The chain combines TRBV2 with TRBJ2-3; D gene unclear. Between the trimmed V and J ends, which lost 4 bases and 3 bases, there was a span of 14 bases. Germline CDR1 SNHLY, CDR2 FYNNEI. The CDR3 extends over 15 amino acids. The CDR3 sequence is CASSAGLGLTDTQYF. The CDR3, as DNA: TGTGCCAGCAGTGCTGGGCTGGGTTTAACAGATACGCAGTATTTT.

This clone was picked up a small number of times. The chain carries TRBV6-5 and TRBJ1-2, with D unresolved. The CDR3 sequence is 11 residues long. V shed 10 bases and J shed 4 bases, with 10 bases lying between them. Per germline, CDR1 MNHEY and CDR2 SVGAGI. Written as DNA, the CDR3 is TGTGCCACCCAGGAAGGCTATGGCTACACCTTC. Its protein is CATQEGYGYTF.

The CDR3 sequence is CASTTADSYEQYV. The CDR3 DNA reads as TGCGCCAGCACGACCGCGGACTCCTACGAGCAGTACGTC. V usage is TRBV10-2 and J usage is TRBJ2-7, with unresolved D. The CDR3 is 13 residues long. From germline, CDR1 is WSHSY and CDR2 SAAADI. V was clipped by 7 bases and J by 0 bases, with 10 bases between them.

This chain links TRBV5-4 with TRBJ1-1, with a possible D match to TRBD1 (5 bases). From germline, CDR1 is SGHNT and CDR2 YYREEE (reference sequence). CDR3 length: 14 residues. Trimming left V 0 bases short and J 5 bases short, with 11 bases between. CDR3 loop: CASSLGGARTEAFF. The CDR3 DNA is TGTGCCAGCAGCTTGGGTGGGGCGCGAACTGAAGCTTTCTTT.

The J gene is TRBJ1-1, the V gene TRBV6-5, with a possible D match to TRBD1 (6 bases). Trimming removed 6 bases from V and 1 base from J, with 15 bases in between. Per germline, CDR1 MNHEY and CDR2 SVGAGI. The CDR3 runs 15 residues. The CDR3 protein is CASSPGGGGNTEAFF. The CDR3 DNA reads as TGTGCCAGCAGCCCGGGGGGGGGCGGGAACACTGAAGCTTTCTTT.

This clone was counted a few times. The chain recombines TRBV10-3 with TRBJ1-6; 9 bases map to TRBD1. V was clipped by 8 bases and J by 9 bases; unmatched bases: 8. The CDR3 covers 14 residues. Germline values: CDR1 ENHRY, CDR2 SYGVKD. The CDR3 protein is CAIRTGEDGSPLHF. The CDR3 region has the DNA TGTGCCATCCGGACAGGGGAAGATGGTTCACCCCTCCACTTT.

This CDR3 is CASSLPGQGVRGAFF. CDR3 sequence (DNA): TGTGCCAGCAGTTTACCGGGACAGGGGGTCCGCGGAGCTTTCTTT. V and J are TRBV28 and TRBJ1-1; 11 nucleotides match TRBD1. The CDR3 consists of 15 residues. Trimming at V came to 2 bases and at J to 10 bases, leaving 9 bases not matched to a gene. CDR1 and CDR2 (germline): MDHEN, SYDVKM. Using reference TRBV28 and TRBJ1-1 for the parts outside the CDR3, the full variable domain is DVKVTQSSRYLVKRTGEKVFLECVQDMDHENMFWYRQDPGLGLRLIYFSYDVKMKEKGDIPEGYSVSREKKERFSLILESASTNQTSMYLCASSLPGQGVRGAFFGQGTRLTVV.